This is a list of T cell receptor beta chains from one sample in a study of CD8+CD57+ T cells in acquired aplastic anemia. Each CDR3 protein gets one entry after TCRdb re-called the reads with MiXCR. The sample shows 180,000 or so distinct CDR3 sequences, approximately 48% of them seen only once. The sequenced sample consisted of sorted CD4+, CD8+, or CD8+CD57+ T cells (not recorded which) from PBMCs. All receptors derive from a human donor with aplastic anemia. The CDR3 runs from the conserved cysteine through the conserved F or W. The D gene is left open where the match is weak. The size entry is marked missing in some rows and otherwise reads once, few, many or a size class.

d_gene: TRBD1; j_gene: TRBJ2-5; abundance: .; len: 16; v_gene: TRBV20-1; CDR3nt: TGCAGTGCTAGAGGGGGACAGGGCTCCACCCAAGAGACCCAGTACTTC; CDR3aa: CSARGGQGSTQETQYF
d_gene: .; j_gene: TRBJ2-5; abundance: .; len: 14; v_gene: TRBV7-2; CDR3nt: TGTGCCGGCTCTCCGGTAGGGGTTCAGGAGACCCAGTACTTC; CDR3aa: CAGSPVGVQETQYF
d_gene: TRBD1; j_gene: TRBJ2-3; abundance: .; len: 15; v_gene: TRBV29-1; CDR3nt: TGCAGCGTTGAACGCCAGGGGGATTTGGGAGATACGCAGTATTTT; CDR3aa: CSVERQGDLGDTQYF
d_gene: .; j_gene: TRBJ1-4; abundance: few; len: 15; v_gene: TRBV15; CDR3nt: TGTGCCACCAGCAGAGATGACGCAACTAATGAAAAACTGTTTTTT; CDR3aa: CATSRDDATNEKLFF
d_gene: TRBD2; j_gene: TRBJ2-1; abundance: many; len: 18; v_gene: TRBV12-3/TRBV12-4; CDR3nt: TGTGCCAGCCAACCGGGACTAGCGGGGGGAATCTCCTACAATGAGCAGTTCTTC; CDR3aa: CASQPGLAGGISYNEQFF
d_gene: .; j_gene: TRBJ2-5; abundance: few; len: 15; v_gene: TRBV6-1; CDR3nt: TGTGCCAGCAGGGAGAATACGGGGTTAGTGGGGACCCAGTACTTC; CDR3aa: CASRENTGLVGTQYF
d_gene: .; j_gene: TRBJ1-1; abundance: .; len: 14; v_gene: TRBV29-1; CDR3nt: TGCAGCGTAGCTGGGGGCTTTACTAACACTGAAGCTTTCTTT; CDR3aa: CSVAGGFTNTEAFF
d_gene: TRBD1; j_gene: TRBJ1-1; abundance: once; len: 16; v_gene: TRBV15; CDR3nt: TGTGCCACCAGCCCCCGTTGGACAGGGGACAACACTGAAGCTTTCTTT; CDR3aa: CATSPRWTGDNTEAFF
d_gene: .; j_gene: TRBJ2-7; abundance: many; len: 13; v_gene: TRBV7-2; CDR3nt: TGTGCCACCGCGGGCACAGAAGCCTACGAGCAGTACTTC; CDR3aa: CATAGTEAYEQYF
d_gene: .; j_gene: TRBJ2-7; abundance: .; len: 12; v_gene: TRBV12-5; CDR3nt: TGTGCTAGTGGCTCTTCCTTGGGAGAGCAGTACTTC; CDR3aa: CASGSSLGEQYF
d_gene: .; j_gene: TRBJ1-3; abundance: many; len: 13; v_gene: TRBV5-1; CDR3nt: TGCGCCAGCAACGCGGACAGAGGAAACACCATATATTTT; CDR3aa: CASNADRGNTIYF
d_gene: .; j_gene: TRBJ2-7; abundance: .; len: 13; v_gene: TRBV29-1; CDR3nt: TGCAGCGTTGAAAGCGACACCACCTACGAGCAGTACTTC; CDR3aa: CSVESDTTYEQYF
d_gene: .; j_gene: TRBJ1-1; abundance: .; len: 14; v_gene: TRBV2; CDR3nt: TGTGCCAGCAGTGAACAGAGCAAGGTCACTGAAGCTTTCTTT; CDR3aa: CASSEQSKVTEAFF
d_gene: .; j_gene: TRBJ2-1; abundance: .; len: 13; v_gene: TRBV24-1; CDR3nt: TGTGCCACCGAACCCGGACCCTATGATGAGCAGTTCTTC; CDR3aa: CATEPGPYDEQFF
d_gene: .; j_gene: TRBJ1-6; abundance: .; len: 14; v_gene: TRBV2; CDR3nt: TGTGCCAGCAGCTGGGGGGCGGTAGGTTCACCCCTCCACTTT; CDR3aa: CASSWGAVGSPLHF
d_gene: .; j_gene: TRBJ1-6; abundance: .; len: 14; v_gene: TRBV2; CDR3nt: TGTGCCAGCGGTGAGAGGAGTACTAATTCACCCCTCCACTTT; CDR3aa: CASGERSTNSPLHF
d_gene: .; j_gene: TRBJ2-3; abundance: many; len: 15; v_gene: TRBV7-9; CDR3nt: TGTGCCAGCAGCTCACGACAGGACCACACAGATACGCAGTATTTT; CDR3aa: CASSSRQDHTDTQYF
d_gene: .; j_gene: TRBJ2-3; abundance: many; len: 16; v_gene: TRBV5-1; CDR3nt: TGCGCCAGCAGCCGAACCGGGCCAAACAGTGCAGATACGCAGTATTTT; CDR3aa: CASSRTGPNSADTQYF
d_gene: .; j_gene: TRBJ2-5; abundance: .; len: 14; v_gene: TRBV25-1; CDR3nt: TGTGCCAGCAGTGAAACGGGGGCTTTGGAGACCCAGTACTTC; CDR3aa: CASSETGALETQYF
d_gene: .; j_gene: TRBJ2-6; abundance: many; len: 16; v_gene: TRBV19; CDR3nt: TGTGCCAGTAGTAACCCGGGGGCGAGGGGGGCCAACGTCCTGACTTTC; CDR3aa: CASSNPGARGANVLTF
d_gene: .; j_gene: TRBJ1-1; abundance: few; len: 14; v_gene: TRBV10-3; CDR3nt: TGTGCCATCAGTGACCCCCAAGGGTGGACTGAAGCTTTCTTT; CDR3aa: CAISDPQGWTEAFF
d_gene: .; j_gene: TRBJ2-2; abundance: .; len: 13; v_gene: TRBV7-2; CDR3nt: TGTGCCAGCAGCTTATCCTTCCCGGCGGAGCTGTTTTTT; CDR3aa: CASSLSFPAELFF
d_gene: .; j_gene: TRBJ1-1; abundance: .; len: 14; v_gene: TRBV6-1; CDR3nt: TGTGCCAGCAACAAGGGAGAAGGATATACTGAAGCTTTCTTT; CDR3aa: CASNKGEGYTEAFF
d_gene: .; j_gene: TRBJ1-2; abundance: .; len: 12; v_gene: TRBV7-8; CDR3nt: TGTGCCAGCAGCTCCCGGGGGGGTGGCTACACCTTC; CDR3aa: CASSSRGGGYTF
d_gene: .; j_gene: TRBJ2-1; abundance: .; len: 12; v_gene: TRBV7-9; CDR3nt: TGTGCCACCCTCATGAGCGCGAATGAGCAGTTCTTC; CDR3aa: CATLMSANEQFF
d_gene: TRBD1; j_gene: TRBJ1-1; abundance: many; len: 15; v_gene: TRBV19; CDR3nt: TGTGCCAGTAGTGTTACAGGGGGCTTAGATACTGAAGCTTTCTTT; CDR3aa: CASSVTGGLDTEAFF
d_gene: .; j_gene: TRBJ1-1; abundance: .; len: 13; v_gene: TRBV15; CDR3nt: TGTGCCACCAGCATCGGGGTGTCGGGTGAAGCTTTCTTT; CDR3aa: CATSIGVSGEAFF
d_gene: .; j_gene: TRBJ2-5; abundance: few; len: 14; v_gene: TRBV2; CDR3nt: TGTGCCAGCAGTGAAGGGCAGCCCCAAGAGACCCAGTACTTC; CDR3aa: CASSEGQPQETQYF
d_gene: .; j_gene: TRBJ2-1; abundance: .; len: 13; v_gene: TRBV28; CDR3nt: TGTGCCAGCAGTTTAAGAATCTCGAGCGAGCAGTTCTTC; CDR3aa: CASSLRISSEQFF
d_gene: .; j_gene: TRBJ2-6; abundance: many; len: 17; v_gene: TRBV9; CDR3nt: TGTGCCAGCAGTGTGGGTAGTTATAGGACTGGGGCCAACGTCCTGACTTTC; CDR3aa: CASSVGSYRTGANVLTF
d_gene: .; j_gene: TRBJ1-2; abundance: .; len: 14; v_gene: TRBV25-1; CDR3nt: TGTGCCAGCAGCTTGGGAACGGGAGTATATGGCTACACCTTC; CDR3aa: CASSLGTGVYGYTF
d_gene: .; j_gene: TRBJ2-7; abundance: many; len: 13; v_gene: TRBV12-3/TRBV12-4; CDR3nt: TGTGCCAGCAGGGAAGGACCAGTTTACGAGCAGTACTTC; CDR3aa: CASREGPVYEQYF
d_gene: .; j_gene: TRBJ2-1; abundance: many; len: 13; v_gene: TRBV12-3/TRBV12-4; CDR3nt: TGTGCCAGCAGCCACCCCCCCGGGAATGAGCAGTTCTTC; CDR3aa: CASSHPPGNEQFF
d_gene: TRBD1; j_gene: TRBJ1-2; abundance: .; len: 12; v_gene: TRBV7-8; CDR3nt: TGTGCCAGCAGTCTTACAGGGGAAGGCTACACCTTC; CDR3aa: CASSLTGEGYTF
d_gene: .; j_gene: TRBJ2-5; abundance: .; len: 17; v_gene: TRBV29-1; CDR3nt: TGCAGCGTTGAAGAGCCTTGGGACTTAATGGGCGAGGAGACCCAGTACTTC; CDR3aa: CSVEEPWDLMGEETQYF
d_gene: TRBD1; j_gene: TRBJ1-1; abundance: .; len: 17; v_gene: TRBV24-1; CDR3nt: TGTGCCACCGGGGCGGGACAGGGGGCGCGGGGGGACACTGAAGCTTTCTTT; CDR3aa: CATGAGQGARGDTEAFF